This T cell receptor (beta chain) was retrieved from a study of CD4 T cells in relation to SARS-CoV-2 and coronaviruses. The unexposed donors gave CD4+ T cells in about 2011-2018, prior to COVID-19. The CDR3 is 16 residues long. The V and J ends lost 5 bases and 1 base respectively, with 17 bases between them. CDR1 and CDR2 (germline): SGHAT, FQNNGV. TCRdb's copy holds only in-frame clones and misses some; the assay was immunoSEQ multiplex PCR. Among about 64,000 clones listed, about 94% were seen once. What was sequenced was naive CD4+ T cells from PBMCs. Subset denoted: naive CD4+ T cells isolated by negative enrichment. The chain has TRBV11-2 and TRBJ2-5; D might be TRBD2 (5 bases). This TCR derives from a human donor in good health. As DNA, the CDR3 is TGTGCCAGCAGCCCCTCCGCTCGGACTGGCCAAGAGACCCAGTACTTC. This gives the protein CASSPSARTGQETQYF.